These 29 T cell receptor beta chains were sequenced from one sample in a study of T cell repertoires in cytomegalovirus infection (dated 2019 in TCRdb). Data came from an Illumina HiSeq 1500. TCRdb reworked the public reads: Q25 trimming with fastp, MiXCR clone assembly, productive beta chains retained. Records with the same CDR3 protein are collapsed into one entry carrying the most frequent genes and DNA. The sample contains 45,000 to 75,000 distinct CDR3 sequences, about a third of them found a single time. Nearly 70% of the sample belongs to the ten largest clones. These receptors lack a known antigen. The material sequenced was PBMCs, sequenced either directly or after in vitro stimulation (not recorded which). The receptor source for this set is a human donor in good health (CMV status not recorded). Some clones in this sample may be carry-over from other donors' samples.

This chain uses TRBV20-1 with TRBJ2-1; TRBD2 aligns across 7 bases. With 0 bases clipped from V and 8 bases from J, the junction kept 10 bases outside the gene matches. Per the germline V gene, CDR1 is DFQATT and CDR2 is SNEGSKA (reference sequence). This CDR3 is built from 15 residues. The CDR3 sequence is CSARDFIRGVDEQFF. The CDR3 nucleotides are TGCAGTGCTAGAGATTTCATTCGGGGGGTGGATGAGCAGTTCTTC.

This clonotype was seen only a few times. The CDR3 DNA reads as TGTGCCAGCAGTTACGTTGGTCCAAATGAGCAGTTCTTC. This sequence encodes CASSYVGPNEQFF. The chain employs TRBV6-2 or TRBV6-3 and TRBJ2-1; no reliable D call. V lost 2 bases, J lost 7 bases, and 9 bases lay in between. The germline gives CDR1 MNHEY, CDR2 SVGEGT. CDR3 length: 13 residues.

The chain links TRBV6-2 or TRBV6-3 to TRBJ2-2; the D gene is possibly TRBD2 (6 bases). Germline V gene data show CDR1 as MNHEY and CDR2 as SVGEGT. This CDR3 spans 15 amino acids. Trimming took off 7 bases at V and 7 bases at J, with 19 bases between the two ends. The chain's CDR3 is CASTPGGTNGGELFF. The CDR3 DNA follows: TGTGCCAGCACCCCCGGGGGAACGAACGGCGGGGAGCTGTTTTTT.

V is TRBV15 and J is TRBJ1-4; D unclear. V lost 4 bases and J 12 bases, leaving 21 bases between the germline ends. The CDR3 consists of 15 residues. The germline gives CDR1 LNHNV, CDR2 YYDKDF (reference sequence). Here the CDR3 DNA reads TGTGCCACCAGCATCCCAGCGGCCGGCCGGGGTGAACTGTTTTTT. This sequence encodes CATSIPAAGRGELFF.

The rearrangement uses TRBV11-2 and TRBJ2-7; TRBD1 matches 7 bases. This CDR3 spans 13 amino acids. After removal of 3 bases from V and 5 bases from J, the junction contained 4 bases not matched to a gene. Germline V gene lookup returns CDR1 SGHAT and CDR2 FQNNGV. This chain's CDR3 is CASSLTGSHEQYF. In DNA form, the CDR3 reads TGTGCCAGCAGCTTGACAGGGAGCCACGAGCAGTACTTC.

The gene calls are TRBV7-8 and TRBJ2-1; D is unclear. The CDR3 loop spans 17 amino acids. The V gene lost 1 base and the J gene lost 8 bases, with 21 bases spanning the gap. From germline, CDR1 is SGHVS and CDR2 FQNEAQ. The CDR3 loop reads CASSLEAASGTRDEQFF. The CDR3 DNA sequence: TGTGCCAGCAGCTTAGAGGCGGCCTCCGGTACAAGAGATGAGCAGTTCTTC.

In this sample, this clonotype turned up a few times. This sequence joins TRBV4-2 and TRBJ2-7; D might be TRBD1 (6 bases). The CDR3 runs 16 residues. Germline values: CDR1 LGHNA, CDR2 YNFKEQ. Trimming removed 4 bases at V and 4 bases at J, with 20 bases between. The CDR3 nucleotides are TGTGCCAGCAGCCCTATCCAGGGGCGAGCTGTATACGAGCAGTACTTC. It codes for CASSPIQGRAVYEQYF.

This clonotype was detected only a few times. This chain uses TRBV4-1 with TRBJ2-7; possibly TRBD1 for D (6 bases). The V gene lost 4 bases and the J gene lost 0 bases, with 16 bases spanning the gap. Per the germline V gene, CDR1 is MGHRA and CDR2 is YSYEKL. The CDR3 extends over 16 amino acids. In DNA form, the CDR3 reads TGCGCCAGCAGCCGGAAGGACAGCCAGAGCTCCTACGAGCAGTACTTC. It yields the protein CASSRKDSQSSYEQYF.

The CDR3: CASGLVLRQLTDTQYF. DNA of the CDR3: TGTGCTAGTGGTTTAGTCCTCAGACAGCTCACAGATACGCAGTATTTT. This sequence joins TRBV12-5 and TRBJ2-3, with TRBD1 as a possible D gene (5 bases). CDR3 length: 16 amino acids. Germline CDR1 LGHNT, CDR2 FRNRAP. The V end lost 3 bases, the J end lost 2 bases, and 15 bases lay between the germline ends.

Only a few counts were recorded for this clonotype. V usage is TRBV6-6 and J usage is TRBJ1-2; weak D call: TRBD1 (6 bases). Trimming shortened V by 0 bases and J by 8 bases, and 10 bases separated the two germline ends. The CDR3 contains 13 residues. Germline V gene sequence: CDR1 MNHNY, CDR2 SVGAGI (reference sequence). The CDR3 DNA reads TGTGCCAGCAGTTACTCGAGGCAGGGGGGCTACACCTTC. This translates into CASSYSRQGGYTF.

This clonotype was found a few times. J is TRBJ2-7 and V is TRBV12-3 or TRBV12-4; D perhaps matches TRBD1 (5 bases). There are 14 residues in the CDR3. Trimming removed 5 bases at V and 0 bases at J, with 11 bases between. This CDR3 reads CASSTWTHSYEQYF. CDR3 nucleotide sequence: TGTGCCAGCAGTACATGGACACACTCCTACGAGCAGTACTTC.

In this sample, this clonotype turned up many times. This rearrangement joins TRBV7-8 to TRBJ2-5, with D possibly matching TRBD2 (5 bases). The CDR3 is 17 amino acids. V dropped 1 base and J dropped 1 base, with 16 bases sitting between them. CDR1 and CDR2 (germline): SGHVS, FQNEAQ. This CDR3 is CASSLGWEYPPQETQYF. CDR3 nucleotides: TGTGCCAGCAGCTTAGGCTGGGAGTACCCCCCCCAAGAGACCCAGTACTTC.

The V and J genes are TRBV4-1 and TRBJ1-6, with D unclear. Trimming cost V 4 bases and J 10 bases, with 8 bases left between them. The CDR3 sequence is 12 residues long. Germline lookup yields CDR1 MGHRA and CDR2 YSYEKL. In DNA form, the CDR3 reads TGCGCCAGCAGCCCATATGGGTCACCCCTCCACTTT. Translating it yields CASSPYGSPLHF.

This clonotype was seen once. Relative to the germline gene, one junction end is altered; a read error may explain this. The V call is TRBV6-8, the J call TRBJ2-5; TRBD2 matches at 9 bases. This CDR3 spans 15 amino acids. CDR1 is MNHGY, CDR2 SAAAGT, per germline. The CDR3 loop reads CVSSPGLAASVAQYF. DNA of the CDR3: TGTGTCAGCAGTCCGGGACTAGCCGCATCTGTGGCCCAGTACTTC.

The J gene is TRBJ2-2, the V gene TRBV9; unclear D gene. The V end lost 0 bases, the J end lost 6 bases, and 9 bases lay between the germline ends. This CDR3 has 14 residues. Germline V gives CDR1 SGDLS, CDR2 YYNGEE. CDR3 region: CASSVDPIAGELFF. The CDR3 region has the DNA TGTGCCAGCAGCGTAGACCCGATAGCCGGGGAGCTGTTTTTT.

This chain uses TRBV6-6 with TRBJ2-1; tentatively, D is TRBD2 (7 bases). The length of the CDR3 is 14 residues. Trimming stripped 6 bases from V and 0 bases from J, with 9 bases between. Germline CDR1 reads MNHNY; CDR2 reads SVGAGI (reference sequence). The chain's CDR3 is CASSGGLSYNEQFF. The CDR3 DNA follows: TGTGCCAGCAGCGGGGGGCTCTCCTACAATGAGCAGTTCTTC.

With regard to this clonotype: A much larger clonotype is one base distant, so this may be a read error. V gene TRBV7-2 combines with J gene TRBJ2-5, with 12 bases aligning to TRBD2. The CDR3 runs to 17 residues. CDR1 and CDR2 (germline): SGHTA, FQGNSA. CDR3 protein: CASSQGMTSGGQETPYF. In DNA form, the CDR3 reads TGTGCCAGCAGTCAAGGGATGACTAGCGGGGGCCAAGAGACCCCGTACTTC.

The rearrangement links TRBV7-2 to TRBJ2-5; 14 nucleotides match TRBD2. V lost 5 bases to trimming and J lost 4 bases; unmatched junction nucleotides: 6. Per the germline V gene, CDR1 is SGHTA and CDR2 is FQGNSA. The CDR3 has 16 amino acids. As DNA, the CDR3 is TGTGCCAGCAGCCCTCCGGGACTAGCGGGAGTAGAGACCCAGTACTTC. Protein: CASSPPGLAGVETQYF.

The gene calls are TRBV12-5 and TRBJ1-5, with D possibly being TRBD1 (5 bases). This CDR3 region has 19 residues. Trimming pared 0 bases from V and 0 bases from J, leaving 18 bases between. CDR1 is LGHNT and CDR2 is FRNRAP in the germline V gene. CDR3 sequence (DNA): TGTGCTAGTGGTTTGGTAAGGGACGGGGAACCTTTTAGCAATCAGCCCCAGCATTTT. As protein: CASGLVRDGEPFSNQPQHF.

This clonotype was counted ten times or more. This sequence joins TRBV7-2 and TRBJ2-7; perhaps TRBD1 as D (5 bases). There are 17 residues in the CDR3. CDR1 SGHTA and CDR2 FQGNSA come from the germline V gene. Trimming removed 1 base from V and 3 bases from J, with 19 bases in between. This chain's CDR3 is CASSLGLMTEKNYEQYF. CDR3 DNA sequence: TGTGCCAGCAGCTTAGGTTTGATGACAGAAAAGAACTACGAGCAGTACTTC.

This clonotype came up a few times. The chain has TRBV7-2 and TRBJ2-5; TRBD2 agrees at 8 bases. Losses at the gene ends were 2 bases for V and 1 base for J; bases not matched to a gene: 3. Germline CDR1 and CDR2: SGHTA and FQGNSA. The CDR3 runs to 15 residues. CDR3 protein: CASSLTGGLQETQYF. DNA of the CDR3: TGTGCCAGCAGCTTAACGGGGGGGCTCCAAGAGACCCAGTACTTC.

The chain has TRBV19 and TRBJ2-3; TRBD1 aligns across 12 bases. Germline CDR1 and CDR2: LNHDA and SQIVND (reference sequence). The CDR3 sequence is 15 residues long. V dropped 11 bases and J dropped 4; count of bases not matched to a gene: 10. CDR3 DNA sequence: TGTGCCCCGGGATCAGGGACAGGGGGCTCAGATACGCAGTATTTT. It yields the protein CAPGSGTGGSDTQYF.

The chain is built from TRBV7-8 and TRBJ2-5; tentative D call: TRBD1 (6 bases). The V and J ends lost 6 bases and 1 base respectively, with 9 bases between them. CDR3 length: 13 amino acids. Germline V gives CDR1 SGHVS, CDR2 FQNEAQ. In DNA, the CDR3 is TGTGCCAGCAGTCGGACAGTCCAAGAGACCCAGTACTTC. Protein sequence: CASSRTVQETQYF.

This clonotype was seen many times. The chain is built from TRBV7-2 and TRBJ1-1; D is possibly TRBD1 (6 bases). The length of the CDR3 is 16 residues. V was trimmed by 4 bases and J by 1 base, leaving 16 bases between them. Germline CDR1 SGHTA, CDR2 FQGNSA. CDR3 in DNA: TGTGCCAGCAGCTCTAGCGTGGGACATGGGAACACTGAAGCTTTCTTT. Amino acids: CASSSSVGHGNTEAFF.

The rearrangement uses TRBV28 and TRBJ1-5; TRBD1 might be the D (6 bases). Germline-derived CDR1 and CDR2 are MDHEN and SYDVKM. This CDR3 comprises 13 residues. V was trimmed by 10 bases and J by 9 bases, leaving 19 bases between them. The CDR3 DNA is TGTGCCACCGTAACAGGGTTTTCTCGGCCCCAGCATTTT. It translates to CATVTGFSRPQHF. Variable domain in full (rest from reference TRBV28 and TRBJ1-5): DVKVTQSSRYLVKRTGEKVFLECVQDMDHENMFWYRQDPGLGLRLIYFSYDVKMKEKGDIPEGYSVSREKKERFSLILESASTNQTSMYLCATVTGFSRPQHFGDGTRLSIL.

The V gene is TRBV7-9, the J gene TRBJ2-7, with D perhaps matching TRBD2 (7 bases). The V and J ends lost 1 base and 8 bases respectively, with 12 bases between them. The CDR3 sequence is 13 residues long. The germline gives CDR1 SEHNR, CDR2 FQNEAQ (reference sequence). The chain's CDR3 is CASSLEAGAKQYF. CDR3 nucleotide sequence: TGTGCCAGCAGCTTAGAGGCGGGGGCAAAGCAGTACTTC.

This clonotype was found a few times. V is TRBV30 and J is TRBJ2-4, with TRBD2 matching 8 bases. Germline CDR1 reads GTSNPN; CDR2 reads SVGIG (reference sequence). The CDR3 contains 16 residues. J was trimmed by 1 base and V by 2 bases; bases with no gene match: 7. The CDR3 nucleotides are TGTGCCTGGAGTAGAGCGGGAGCTTTGGCCAAAAACATTCAGTACTTC. This sequence encodes CAWSRAGALAKNIQYF.

The DNA for the CDR3 is TGTGCCAGCAACCCTCGGAGCACAGATACGCAGTATTTT. It codes for CASNPRSTDTQYF. The chain has TRBV2 and TRBJ2-3; unclear D gene. V lost 7 bases and J lost 0, with 8 bases in between. The CDR3 contains 13 residues. The germline V gene encodes CDR1 SNHLY and CDR2 FYNNEI.

This clonotype was seen only a few times. The chain recombines TRBV11-2 with TRBJ1-2; D not certain. Per the germline V gene, CDR1 is SGHAT and CDR2 is FQNNGV. V was clipped by 5 bases and J by 8 bases, with 12 bases between them. CDR3 length: 12 amino acids. This CDR3 is CASSQSSIGYTF. CDR3 coding DNA: TGTGCCAGCAGCCAGAGCAGTATCGGCTACACCTTC.